The 29 T cell receptor beta chains listed next were all sequenced from one sample in a study of blood T cell repertoires in COVID-19 (dated by TCRdb to about 2020). The library relied on the immunoSEQ multiplex PCR assay. Held by TCRdb, this immuneACCESS table contains in-frame sequences only and omits some clones. Under half of the omission traces to an unresolved V gene where checked; the cause of the rest is unknown. This sample lists about 60,000 clones; 82% were detected once. The biggest ten clones account for 35% to 50% of the sample. Sequenced: peripheral blood. The receptors derive from a human donor in a cohort sampled during active COVID-19.

This rearrangement joins TRBV5-1 to TRBJ2-5; 7 nucleotides match TRBD1. The germline gives CDR1 SGHRS, CDR2 YFSETQ. The CDR3 sequence is 15 residues long. Trimming at V came to 0 bases and at J to 2 bases, leaving 4 bases not matched to a gene. In DNA form, the CDR3 reads TGCGCCAGCAGCTTGGGCCGCAGGGGGCAAGAGACCCAGTACTTC. Its protein is CASSLGRRGQETQYF.

The chain is built from TRBV7-9 and TRBJ1-6; 8 bases fit TRBD1. CDR3 size: 14 residues. J was trimmed by 9 bases and V by 5 bases; bases with no gene match: 6. Germline V gives CDR1 SEHNR, CDR2 FQNEAQ (reference sequence). The CDR3 sequence: CASSPGGQGSPLHF. In DNA form, the CDR3 reads TGTGCCAGCAGCCCAGGGGGCCAGGGTTCACCCCTCCACTTT.

This clone was picked up a small number of times. The genes are TRBV5-8 and TRBJ2-7; TRBD2 matches 9 bases. Germline CDR1 SGHTS, CDR2 YDEGEE. V dropped 2 bases and J dropped 0; count of bases not matched to a gene: 3. CDR3 size: 15 residues. As DNA, the CDR3 is TGTGCCAGCAGCTTTAAGCGGGGGGTCTCCTACGAGCAGTACTTC. Protein: CASSFKRGVSYEQYF.

This clone has just a few counts. The J gene is TRBJ1-5, the V gene TRBV28, with TRBD1 matching over 7 bases. The CDR3 totals 13 residues. CDR1 is MDHEN, CDR2 SYDVKM, per germline. V shed 9 bases, J shed 2 bases, and the junction held 4 bases outside the gene matches. CDR3 amino acids: CASRGTGNQPQHF. The DNA for the CDR3 is TGTGCCAGTAGAGGGACAGGCAATCAGCCCCAGCATTTT.

This clone was observed a handful of times. V and J are TRBV19 and TRBJ1-1, with 8 nucleotides matching TRBD1. The ends lost 4 bases at V and 0 bases at J; junction bases unmatched: 4. The CDR3 is made up of 15 amino acids. The germline V gene encodes CDR1 LNHDA and CDR2 SQIVND (reference sequence). The CDR3 sequence is CASSKPTGVNTEAFF. As DNA, the CDR3 is TGTGCCAGTAGTAAACCGACAGGGGTGAACACTGAAGCTTTCTTT.

The chain couples TRBV18 to TRBJ1-1; TRBD1 matches 7 bases. After removal of 2 bases from V and 3 bases from J, the junction contained 6 bases not matched to a gene. Germline V lookup: CDR1 KGHSH, CDR2 LQKENI. CDR3 length: 15 amino acids. CDR3 sequence: CASSPIGQADTEAFF. CDR3 bases: TGTGCCAGCTCACCAATCGGACAGGCGGACACTGAAGCTTTCTTT.

The chain uses TRBV11-2 and TRBJ1-3; tentative D call: TRBD1 (6 bases). V lost 6 bases and J lost 3, with 12 bases in between. Germline V gives CDR1 SGHAT, CDR2 FQNNGV. The CDR3 runs 14 residues. The CDR3 spells CASRFGGGGNTIYF. The CDR3 nucleotides read TGTGCCAGCAGGTTTGGGGGCGGTGGAAACACCATATATTTT.

The chain has TRBV6-4 and TRBJ2-3; TRBD2 might be the D (5 bases). The CDR3 extends over 13 amino acids. Germline V gives CDR1 MRHNA, CDR2 SNTAGT. With 6 bases removed from V and 4 bases from J, the gap between germline ends came to 11 bases. Written as DNA, the CDR3 is TGTGCCAGCAGCCCGGGCGGGTCAGATACGCAGTATTTT. Amino acid sequence: CASSPGGSDTQYF.

This chain joins TRBV11-2 and TRBJ2-2, with 8 bases aligning to TRBD2. V was pared by 5 bases and J by 4 bases, with 6 bases of the junction left unmatched. The germline V gene has CDR1 SGHAT and CDR2 FQNNGV. The CDR3 contains 15 residues. The CDR3 protein is CASSGRGGPTGELFF. The CDR3 region has the DNA TGTGCCAGCAGCGGCCGGGGGGGTCCCACCGGGGAGCTGTTTTTT.

This chain uses TRBV7-9 with TRBJ1-2, with 7 bases that match TRBD1. Germline V gene data show CDR1 as SEHNR and CDR2 as FQNEAQ (reference sequence). V lost 1 base to trimming and J lost 6 bases; unmatched junction nucleotides: 11. There are 16 residues in the CDR3. The chain's CDR3 is CASSLGTGLGIDGYTF. The CDR3 nucleotides read TGTGCCAGCAGCTTAGGGACAGGCCTTGGGATCGATGGCTACACCTTC.

The V gene is TRBV6-5, the J gene TRBJ1-2, with TRBD1 matching over 8 bases. V was pared by 6 bases and J by 0 bases, with 6 bases of the junction left unmatched. There are 15 residues in the CDR3. Germline V gene lookup returns CDR1 MNHEY and CDR2 SVGAGI. This CDR3 reads CASRVQGGTNYGYTF. The CDR3 coding sequence is TGTGCCAGCAGAGTACAGGGGGGAACTAACTATGGCTACACCTTC.

This clone was observed a handful of times. The chain joins TRBV7-8 to TRBJ1-5; D possibly corresponds to TRBD1 (6 bases). V dropped 2 bases and J dropped 3 bases, with 8 bases sitting between them. The CDR3 is 14 residues long. The germline V gene has CDR1 SGHVS and CDR2 FQNEAQ. The CDR3 sequence: CASSLSGVNQPQHF. DNA of the CDR3: TGTGCCAGCAGCTTATCAGGGGTCAATCAGCCCCAGCATTTT.

This CDR3 reads CASSLRTSGGAHTGELFF. The DNA for the CDR3 is TGTGCCAGTAGTCTGAGGACTAGCGGGGGGGCTCACACCGGGGAGCTGTTTTTT. This sequence joins TRBV19 and TRBJ2-2, with 15 bases lining up with TRBD2. From germline, CDR1 is LNHDA and CDR2 SQIVND (reference sequence). The CDR3 contains 18 residues. After removal of 5 bases from V and 3 bases from J, the junction contained 7 bases not matched to a gene.

V gene TRBV3-1 (or the pseudogene TRBV3-2) combines with J gene TRBJ1-1, with D perhaps TRBD1 (5 bases). Trimming removed 1 base from V and 1 base from J, with 10 bases in between. Per the germline V gene, CDR1 is LGHDT and CDR2 is YNNKEL (reference sequence). The CDR3 length is 15 residues. The CDR3: CASSQGGPGNTEAFF. The DNA for the CDR3 is TGTGCCAGCAGCCAAGGGGGCCCTGGGAACACTGAAGCTTTCTTT.

The J gene is TRBJ1-4, the V gene TRBV19, with TRBD1 identical over 9 bases. Germline assignment: CDR1 LNHDA and CDR2 SQIVND (reference sequence). J lost 0 bases, V lost 10 bases, and 12 bases had no gene match. This CDR3 is built from 17 residues. The CDR3 loop reads CATRDRGNPTTNEKLFF. CDR3 DNA sequence: TGTGCCACCAGAGACAGGGGGAACCCCACAACTAATGAAAAACTGTTTTTT.

The chain has TRBV15 and TRBJ2-5; 8 bases are a match to TRBD2. Germline values: CDR1 LNHNV, CDR2 YYDKDF (reference sequence). The trim removed 7 bases at V and 4 bases at J, leaving 11 bases unmatched. The CDR3 is 15 residues long. The CDR3 region has the DNA TGTGCCACCATTCCACGGGGGGGCATCGGAGAGACCCAGTACTTC. Residues: CATIPRGGIGETQYF.

The chain employs TRBV2 and TRBJ1-5, with TRBD1 identical over 9 bases. CDR1 is SNHLY, CDR2 FYNNEI, per germline. V was clipped by 4 bases and J by 6 bases; unmatched bases: 7. This CDR3 has 15 residues. CDR3: CASSAGQGKIQPQHF. The CDR3 region has the DNA TGTGCCAGCAGTGCCGGACAGGGGAAGATTCAGCCCCAGCATTTT.

This rearrangement joins TRBV11-3 to TRBJ2-7; D is possibly TRBD2 (5 bases). The V gene's germline CDR1 is SGHNT and CDR2 YENEEA. The CDR3 is 13 amino acids. V shed 11 bases and J shed 1 base, with 15 bases lying between them. CDR3 nucleotide sequence: TGTGCCGGCGGGTGGTTCTGGTCCTACGAGCAGTACTTC. Translation gives CAGGWFWSYEQYF.

The rearrangement joins TRBV6-2 or TRBV6-3 to TRBJ1-4; 7 bases map to TRBD1. The V and J ends lost 6 bases and 2 bases, in that order; junction bases with no gene match: 12. Germline V gene sequence: CDR1 MNHEY, CDR2 SVGEGT. The length of the CDR3 is 17 residues. CDR3 residues: CASSRSGQALTNEKLFF. The CDR3 DNA follows: TGTGCCAGCAGCCGGAGCGGACAGGCGCTCACTAATGAAAAACTGTTTTTT.

This sequence joins TRBV28 and TRBJ2-3; 12 nucleotides match TRBD2. The CDR3 is 16 residues long. Per the germline V gene, CDR1 is MDHEN and CDR2 is SYDVKM. The trim removed 4 bases at V and 4 bases at J, leaving 6 bases unmatched. DNA for the CDR3: TGTGCCAGCAGTTCTAGCGGGGGGGCTTTCTCAGATACGCAGTATTTT. This translates into CASSSSGGAFSDTQYF.

The chain links TRBV28 to TRBJ1-2; 9 bases fit TRBD1. The CDR3 loop spans 14 amino acids. CDR1 and CDR2 (germline): MDHEN, SYDVKM. V lost 5 bases and J lost 2; bases outside the gene matches: 3. The CDR3 spells CASSPGQGNYGYTF. The CDR3 bases are TGTGCCAGCAGTCCCGGACAGGGGAACTATGGCTACACCTTC.

The CDR3 DNA reads as TGTGCCAGCAGCACAGTAGCAACTAATGAAAAACTGTTTTTT. As protein: CASSTVATNEKLFF. V and J are TRBV28 and TRBJ1-4; D not certain. Per the germline V gene, CDR1 is MDHEN and CDR2 is SYDVKM. The CDR3 covers 14 residues. V gave up 6 bases and J gave up 0 bases, with 8 bases separating them. The variable domain in full, with the rest retrieved from reference TRBV28 and TRBJ1-4, is DVKVTQSSRYLVKRTGEKVFLECVQDMDHENMFWYRQDPGLGLRLIYFSYDVKMKEKGDIPEGYSVSREKKERFSLILESASTNQTSMYLCASSTVATNEKLFFGSGTQLSVL.

The CDR3 DNA reads as TGTGCCAGCAGTGACCTGGCCAGGGGACAGCCCCAGCATTTT. It yields the protein CASSDLARGQPQHF. V is TRBV6-1 and J is TRBJ1-5, with D tentatively TRBD1 (6 bases). Germline values: CDR1 MNHNS, CDR2 SASEGT. Trimming left V 3 bases short and J 7 bases short, with 13 bases between. This CDR3 spans 14 amino acids.

This clone turned up a few times. The rearrangement uses TRBV5-5 and TRBJ2-2, with 7 positions matching TRBD1. Germline V gives CDR1 SGHKS, CDR2 YYEKEE (reference sequence). The ends lost 0 bases at V and 1 base at J; junction bases unmatched: 3. This CDR3 is 16 amino acids long. The CDR3 spells CASSLEGQLNTGELFF. The CDR3 DNA sequence: TGTGCCAGCAGCTTGGAGGGACAGCTGAACACCGGGGAGCTGTTTTTT.

This clone occurred once. This chain links TRBV6-2 or TRBV6-3 with TRBJ2-5, with a tentative D call TRBD1 (5 bases). The germline V gene has CDR1 MNHEY and CDR2 SVGEGT. The CDR3 sequence is 15 residues long. V was trimmed by 2 bases and J by 5 bases, leaving 15 bases between them. CDR3 bases: TGTGCCAGCAGTTACAGTGTAGGGGCAGGGGAGACCCAGTACTTC. Translating it yields CASSYSVGAGETQYF.

For the CDR3, the DNA is TGCGCCAGCAGCTACCTGACAGGGGTCGGGGAGCTGTTTTTT. Its protein product is CASSYLTGVGELFF. The chain combines TRBV5-1 with TRBJ2-2, with 8 bases matching TRBD1. The germline V gene has CDR1 SGHRS and CDR2 YFSETQ. CDR3 size: 14 residues. With 3 bases clipped from V and 7 bases from J, the junction kept 5 bases outside the gene matches. The full variable domain, in which reference TRBV5-1 and TRBJ2-2 provide the parts outside the CDR3, is KAGVTQTPRYLIKTRGQQVTLSCSPISGHRSVSWYQQTPGQGLQFLFEYFSETQRNKGNFPGRFSGRQFSNSRSEMNVSTLELGDSALYLCASSYLTGVGELFFGEGSRLTVL.

The chain is built from TRBV20-1 and TRBJ1-1; D ambiguous. The CDR3 loop spans 12 amino acids. The germline gives CDR1 DFQATT, CDR2 SNEGSKA (reference sequence). V lost 3 bases and J 7 bases, leaving 12 bases between the germline ends. The CDR3 sequence is CSASGSRLEAFF. CDR3 nucleotides: TGCAGTGCTAGTGGCAGTCGACTTGAAGCTTTCTTT.

This clone has a single count. V usage is TRBV19 and J usage is TRBJ2-1; a weak D match, TRBD1 (5 bases). Germline CDR1 and CDR2: LNHDA and SQIVND (reference sequence). The CDR3 is made up of 14 amino acids. V was cut by 4 bases and J by 5 bases, with 12 bases left in between. DNA for the CDR3: TGTGCCAGTAGTAATCCAGGGTTCGACAATGAGCAGTTCTTC. Residues: CASSNPGFDNEQFF.

This clone was counted a single time. This rearrangement joins TRBV7-6 to TRBJ1-2; TRBD1 agrees at 10 bases. Germline loops: CDR1 SGHVS, CDR2 FNYEAQ. J gave up 4 bases and V 5 bases, and 10 bases lay outside the gene matches. CDR3 size: 16 residues. As DNA, the CDR3 is TGTGCCAGCAGCACCCGGACAGGGGGTAAGATCTATGGCTACACCTTC. Translation: CASSTRTGGKIYGYTF.